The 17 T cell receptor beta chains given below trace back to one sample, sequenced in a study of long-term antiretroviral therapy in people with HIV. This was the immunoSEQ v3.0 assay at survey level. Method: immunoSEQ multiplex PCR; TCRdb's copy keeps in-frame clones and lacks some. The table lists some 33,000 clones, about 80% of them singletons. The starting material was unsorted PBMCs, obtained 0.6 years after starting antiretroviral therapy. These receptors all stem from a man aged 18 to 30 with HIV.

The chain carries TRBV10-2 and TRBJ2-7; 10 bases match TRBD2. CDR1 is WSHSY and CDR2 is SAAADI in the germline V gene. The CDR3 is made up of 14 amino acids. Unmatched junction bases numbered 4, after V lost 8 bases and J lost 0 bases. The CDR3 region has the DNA TGCGCCAGCCGGACTAGCGGAAGCTCCTACGAGCAGTACTTC. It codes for CASRTSGSSYEQYF.

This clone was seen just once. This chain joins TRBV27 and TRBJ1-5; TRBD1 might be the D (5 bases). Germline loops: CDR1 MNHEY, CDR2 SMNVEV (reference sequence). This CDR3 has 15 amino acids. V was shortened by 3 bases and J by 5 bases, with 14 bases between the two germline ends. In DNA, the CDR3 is TGTGCCAGCAGTTTTTTGGGGGACGGCGATCAGCCCCAGCATTTT. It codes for CASSFLGDGDQPQHF.

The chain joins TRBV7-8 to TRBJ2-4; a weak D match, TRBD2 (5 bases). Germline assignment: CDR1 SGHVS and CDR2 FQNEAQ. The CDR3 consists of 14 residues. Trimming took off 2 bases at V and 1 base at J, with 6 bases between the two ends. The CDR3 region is CASSLRGAKNIQYF. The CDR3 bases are TGTGCCAGCAGCTTAAGAGGGGCCAAAAACATTCAGTACTTC.

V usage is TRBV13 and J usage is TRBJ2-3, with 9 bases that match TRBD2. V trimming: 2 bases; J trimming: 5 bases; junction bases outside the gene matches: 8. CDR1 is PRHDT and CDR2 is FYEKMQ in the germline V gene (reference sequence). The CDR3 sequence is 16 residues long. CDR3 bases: TGTGCCAGCAGCTTACGCATAGCGGGAGAAGGAGATACGCAGTATTTT. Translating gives CASSLRIAGEGDTQYF.

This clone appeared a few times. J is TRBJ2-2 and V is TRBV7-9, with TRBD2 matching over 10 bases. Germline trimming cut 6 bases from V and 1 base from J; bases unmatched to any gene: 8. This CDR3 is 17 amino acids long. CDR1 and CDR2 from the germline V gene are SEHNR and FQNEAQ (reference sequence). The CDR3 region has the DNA TGTGCCAGCAGGGACGGACTAGCGGAAAAGAACACCGGGGAGCTGTTTTTT. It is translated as CASRDGLAEKNTGELFF.

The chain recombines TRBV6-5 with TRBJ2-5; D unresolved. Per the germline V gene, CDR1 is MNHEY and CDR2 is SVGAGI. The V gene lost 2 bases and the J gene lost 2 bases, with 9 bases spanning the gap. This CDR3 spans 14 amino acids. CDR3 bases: TGTGCCAGCAGTTACGAAGCGCGTCAAGAGACCCAGTACTTC. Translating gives CASSYEARQETQYF.

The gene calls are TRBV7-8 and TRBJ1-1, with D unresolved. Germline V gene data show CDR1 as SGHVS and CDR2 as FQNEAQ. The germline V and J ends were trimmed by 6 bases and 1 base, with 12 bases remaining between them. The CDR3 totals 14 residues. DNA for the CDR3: TGTGCCAGCAGACAAGGACGGACGAACACTGAAGCTTTCTTT. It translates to CASRQGRTNTEAFF.

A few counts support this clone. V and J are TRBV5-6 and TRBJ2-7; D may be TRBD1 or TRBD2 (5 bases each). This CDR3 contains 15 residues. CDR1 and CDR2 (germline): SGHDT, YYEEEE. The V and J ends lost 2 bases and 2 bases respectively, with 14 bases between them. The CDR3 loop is CASSLVPGDPYEQYF. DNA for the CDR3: TGTGCCAGCAGCTTAGTACCCGGGGACCCCTACGAGCAGTACTTC.

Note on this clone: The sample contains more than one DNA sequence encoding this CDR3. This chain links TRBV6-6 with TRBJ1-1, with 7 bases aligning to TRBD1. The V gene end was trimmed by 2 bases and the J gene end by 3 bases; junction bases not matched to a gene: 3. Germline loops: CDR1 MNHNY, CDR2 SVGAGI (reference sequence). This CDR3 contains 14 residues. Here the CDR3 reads CASSYKGADTEAFF. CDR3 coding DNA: TGTGCCAGCAGTTACAAGGGGGCCGACACTGAAGCTTTCTTT.

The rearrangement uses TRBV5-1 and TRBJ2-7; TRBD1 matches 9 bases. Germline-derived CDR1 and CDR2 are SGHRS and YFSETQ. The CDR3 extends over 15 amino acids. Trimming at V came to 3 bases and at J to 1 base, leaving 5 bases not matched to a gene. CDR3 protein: CASSWGTGFSYEQYF. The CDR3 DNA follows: TGCGCCAGCAGCTGGGGGACAGGGTTTTCCTACGAGCAGTACTTC. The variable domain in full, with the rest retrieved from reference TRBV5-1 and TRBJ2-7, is KAGVTQTPRYLIKTRGQQVTLSCSPISGHRSVSWYQQTPGQGLQFLFEYFSETQRNKGNFPGRFSGRQFSNSRSEMNVSTLELGDSALYLCASSWGTGFSYEQYFGPGTRLTVT.

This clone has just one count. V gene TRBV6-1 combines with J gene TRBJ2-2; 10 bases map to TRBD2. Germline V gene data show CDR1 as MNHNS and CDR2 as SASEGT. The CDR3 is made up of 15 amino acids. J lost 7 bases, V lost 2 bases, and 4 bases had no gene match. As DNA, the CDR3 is TGTGCCAGCAGTGAACCGGGACTAGCGTACGGGGAGCTGTTTTTT. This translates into CASSEPGLAYGELFF.

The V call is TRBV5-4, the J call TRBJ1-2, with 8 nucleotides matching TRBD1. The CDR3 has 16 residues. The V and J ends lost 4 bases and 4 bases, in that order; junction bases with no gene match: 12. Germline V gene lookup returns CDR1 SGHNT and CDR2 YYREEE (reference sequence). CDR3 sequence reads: CASSPQFDRGSYGYTF. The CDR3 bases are TGTGCCAGCAGCCCCCAATTCGACAGGGGAAGCTATGGCTACACCTTC.

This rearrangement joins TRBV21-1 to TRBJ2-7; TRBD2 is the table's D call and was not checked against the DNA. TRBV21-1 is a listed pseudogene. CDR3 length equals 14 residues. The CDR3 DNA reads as TGTGCCAGCAGCAAAGGTAACGGGGATTACGAGCAGTACTTC. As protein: CASSKGNGDYEQYF.

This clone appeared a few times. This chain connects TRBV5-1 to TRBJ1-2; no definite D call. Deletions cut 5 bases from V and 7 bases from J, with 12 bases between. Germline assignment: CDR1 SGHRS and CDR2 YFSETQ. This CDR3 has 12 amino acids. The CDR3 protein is CASRSGEGGYTF. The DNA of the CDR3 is TGCGCCAGCAGATCTGGGGAGGGTGGCTACACCTTC.

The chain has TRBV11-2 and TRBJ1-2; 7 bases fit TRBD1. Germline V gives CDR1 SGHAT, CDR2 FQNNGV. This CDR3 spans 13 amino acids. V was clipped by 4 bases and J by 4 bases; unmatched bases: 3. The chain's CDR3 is CASSSGTVYGYTF. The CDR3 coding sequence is TGTGCCAGCAGCTCCGGGACAGTCTATGGCTACACCTTC.

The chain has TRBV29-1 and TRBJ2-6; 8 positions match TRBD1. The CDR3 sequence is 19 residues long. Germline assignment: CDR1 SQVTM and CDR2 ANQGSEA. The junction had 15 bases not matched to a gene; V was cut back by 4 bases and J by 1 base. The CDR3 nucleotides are TGCAGCGTTGTCTTACTGGCCCGGACAGGGAAGTCTGGGGCCAACGTCCTGACTTTC. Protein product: CSVVLLARTGKSGANVLTF. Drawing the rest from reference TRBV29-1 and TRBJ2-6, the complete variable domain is SAVISQKPSRDICQRGTSLTIQCQVDSQVTMMFWYRQQPGQSLTLIATANQGSEATYESGFVIDKFPISRPNLTFSTLTVSNMSPEDSSIYLCSVVLLARTGKSGANVLTFGAGSRLTVL.

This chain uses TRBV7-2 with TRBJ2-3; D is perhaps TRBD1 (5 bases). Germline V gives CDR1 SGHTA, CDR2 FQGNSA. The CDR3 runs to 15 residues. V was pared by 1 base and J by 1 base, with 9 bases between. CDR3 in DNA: TGTGCCAGCAGCTTAGAAACAGGAGGCACAGATACGCAGTATTTT. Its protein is CASSLETGGTDTQYF.